The text below deals with one T cell receptor beta chain. The sample is drawn from a study of blood T cell repertoires in COVID-19. V lost 0 bases and J 7 bases, leaving 16 bases between the germline ends. The germline CDR1 and CDR2 sequences are MDHEN and SYDVKM. This CDR3 has 15 residues. The method was immunoSEQ multiplex PCR; TCRdb's version includes in-frame clones alone and lacks a portion of them. The sample gives roughly 30,000 clones, 65% to 90% of which show up once; under 8% is in the top ten. The sequence derives from a man between 60 and 75 years old with active COVID-19. Source material: peripheral blood. The chain links TRBV28 to TRBJ2-7; possible D gene TRBD2, 7 bases. This chain's CDR3 is CASSLWVGGGDEQYF. In DNA, the CDR3 is TGTGCCAGCAGTTTATGGGTTGGGGGGGGCGATGAGCAGTACTTC.